This T cell receptor (beta chain) was captured by sequencing in a study of T cell responses to AZD1222 COVID-19 vaccine. The V end lost 5 bases, the J end lost 4 bases, and 9 bases lay between the germline ends. Germline assignment: CDR1 MNHEY and CDR2 SVGAGI. The CDR3 is 13 amino acids. Using immunoSEQ multiplex PCR, the repertoire was profiled, and TCRdb retains in-frame clones only, with some absent. The sample holds 120,000 to 150,000 clones, roughly 90% seen once. V gene TRBV6-5 combines with J gene TRBJ1-3; D not certain. The specimen comprised peripheral blood, sampled 28 days after the second dose of the MenACWY control vaccine. The receptor comes from an adult who received the MenACWY meningococcal vaccine as a control. CDR3 protein: CASSRVFGNTIYF. The CDR3 bases are TGTGCCAGCAGTCGGGTGTTCGGAAACACCATATATTTT.